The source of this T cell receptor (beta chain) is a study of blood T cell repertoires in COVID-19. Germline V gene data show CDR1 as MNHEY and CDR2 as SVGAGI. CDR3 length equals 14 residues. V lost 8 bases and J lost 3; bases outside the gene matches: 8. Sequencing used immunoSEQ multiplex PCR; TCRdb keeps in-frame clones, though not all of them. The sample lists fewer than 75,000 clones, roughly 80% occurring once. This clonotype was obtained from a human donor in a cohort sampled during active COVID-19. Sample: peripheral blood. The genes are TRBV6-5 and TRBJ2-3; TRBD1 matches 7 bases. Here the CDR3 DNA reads TGTGCCAGCCGGTTGAGGGGGCAAACAGATACGCAGTATTTT. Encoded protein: CASRLRGQTDTQYF.